This T cell receptor (beta chain) was recorded in a study of T cell changes during pregnancy in multiple sclerosis. Repertoires were generated with immunoSEQ multiplex PCR, while TCRdb's copy carries only in-frame clones and drops some. The sample contains 70,000 to 80,000 clones, less than 95% of which appear only once. The ends lost 3 bases at V and 7 bases at J; junction bases unmatched: 0. Germline loops: CDR1 LNHDA, CDR2 SQIVND (reference sequence). This CDR3 has 13 amino acids. The rearrangement links TRBV19 to TRBJ1-4, with 9 bases fitting TRBD1. Here the sequenced sample was peripheral blood, taken in the third trimester of pregnancy. The sequence was collected from a female donor with multiple sclerosis, enrolled in a pregnancy study. CDR3 region: CASSMDRGEKLFF. The DNA for the CDR3 is TGTGCCAGTAGTATGGACAGGGGTGAAAAACTGTTTTTT. Full variable domain (remainder filled in from reference TRBV19 and TRBJ1-4): DGGITQSPKYLFRKEGQNVTLSCEQNLNHDAMYWYRQDPGQGLRLIYYSQIVNDFQKGDIAEGYSVSREKKESFPLTVTSAQKNPTAFYLCASSMDRGEKLFFGSGTQLSVL.